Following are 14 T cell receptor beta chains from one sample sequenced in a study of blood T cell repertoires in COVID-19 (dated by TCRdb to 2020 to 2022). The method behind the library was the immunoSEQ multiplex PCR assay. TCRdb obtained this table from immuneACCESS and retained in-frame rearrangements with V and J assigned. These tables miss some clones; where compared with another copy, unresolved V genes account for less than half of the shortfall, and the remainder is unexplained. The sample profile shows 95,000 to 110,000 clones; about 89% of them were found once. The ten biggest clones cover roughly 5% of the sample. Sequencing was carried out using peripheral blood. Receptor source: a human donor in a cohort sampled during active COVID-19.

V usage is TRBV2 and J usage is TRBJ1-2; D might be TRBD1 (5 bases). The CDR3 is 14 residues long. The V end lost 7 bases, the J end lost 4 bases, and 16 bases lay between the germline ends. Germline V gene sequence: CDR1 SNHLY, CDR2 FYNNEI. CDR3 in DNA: TGTGCCAGCATGGAAGGGTCAGGGCCCTATGGCTACACCTTC. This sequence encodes CASMEGSGPYGYTF.

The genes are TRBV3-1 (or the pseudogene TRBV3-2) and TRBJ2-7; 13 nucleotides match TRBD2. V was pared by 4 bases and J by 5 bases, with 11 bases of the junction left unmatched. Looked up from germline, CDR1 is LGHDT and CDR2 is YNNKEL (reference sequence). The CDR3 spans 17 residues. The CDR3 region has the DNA TGTGCCAGCAGCCTGAACGGCCGACTAGCGGGAGGACACGAGCAGTACTTC. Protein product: CASSLNGRLAGGHEQYF.

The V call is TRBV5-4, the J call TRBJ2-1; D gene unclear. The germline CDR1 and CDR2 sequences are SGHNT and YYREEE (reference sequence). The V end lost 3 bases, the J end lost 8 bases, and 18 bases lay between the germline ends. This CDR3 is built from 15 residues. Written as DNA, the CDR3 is TGTGCCAGCAGCTCTTCGTTGGGTAGCACGGATGAGCAGTTCTTC. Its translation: CASSSSLGSTDEQFF.

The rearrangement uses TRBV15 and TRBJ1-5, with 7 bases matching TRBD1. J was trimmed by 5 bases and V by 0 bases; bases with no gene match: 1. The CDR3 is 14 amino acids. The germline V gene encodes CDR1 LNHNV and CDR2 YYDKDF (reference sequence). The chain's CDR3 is CATSRDRGDQPQHF. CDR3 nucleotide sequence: TGTGCCACCAGCAGAGACAGGGGGGATCAGCCCCAGCATTTT.

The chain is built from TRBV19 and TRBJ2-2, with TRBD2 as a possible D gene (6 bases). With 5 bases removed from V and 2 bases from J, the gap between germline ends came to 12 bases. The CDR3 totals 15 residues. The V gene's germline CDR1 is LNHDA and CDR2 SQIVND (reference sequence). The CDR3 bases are TGTGCCAGTAGTCTTAGCGGAGCTAACACCGGGGAGCTGTTTTTT. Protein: CASSLSGANTGELFF. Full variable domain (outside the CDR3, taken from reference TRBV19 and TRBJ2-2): DGGITQSPKYLFRKEGQNVTLSCEQNLNHDAMYWYRQDPGQGLRLIYYSQIVNDFQKGDIAEGYSVSREKKESFPLTVTSAQKNPTAFYLCASSLSGANTGELFFGEGSRLTVL.

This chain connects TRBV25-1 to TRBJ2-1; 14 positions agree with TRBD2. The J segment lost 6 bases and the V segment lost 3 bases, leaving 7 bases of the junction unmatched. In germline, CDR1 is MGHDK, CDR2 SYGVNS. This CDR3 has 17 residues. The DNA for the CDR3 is TGTGCCAGCAGTGACGCGACTAGCGGGGGGGCCAGCAATGAGCAGTTCTTC. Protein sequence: CASSDATSGGASNEQFF.

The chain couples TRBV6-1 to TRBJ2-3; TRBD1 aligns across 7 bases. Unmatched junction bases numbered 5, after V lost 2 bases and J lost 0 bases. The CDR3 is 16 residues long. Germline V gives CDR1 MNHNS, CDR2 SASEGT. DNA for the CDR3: TGTGCCAGCAGTGAACAGGCAGGGGGAAGCACAGATACGCAGTATTTT. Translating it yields CASSEQAGGSTDTQYF.

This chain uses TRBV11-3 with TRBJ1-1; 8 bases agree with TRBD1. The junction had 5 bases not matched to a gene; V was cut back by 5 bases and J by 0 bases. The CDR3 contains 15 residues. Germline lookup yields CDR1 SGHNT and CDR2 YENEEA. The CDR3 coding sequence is TGTGCCAGCAGCCCTTGGACAGGGATGAACACTGAAGCTTTCTTT. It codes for CASSPWTGMNTEAFF.

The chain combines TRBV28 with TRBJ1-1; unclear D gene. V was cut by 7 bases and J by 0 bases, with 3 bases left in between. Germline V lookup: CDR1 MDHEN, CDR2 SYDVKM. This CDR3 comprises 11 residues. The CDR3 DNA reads TGTGCCAGCAAGCTGAACACTGAAGCTTTCTTT. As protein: CASKLNTEAFF.

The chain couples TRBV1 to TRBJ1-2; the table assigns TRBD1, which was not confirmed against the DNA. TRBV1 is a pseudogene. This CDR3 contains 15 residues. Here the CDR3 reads CTSHRPGQGGYGYTF. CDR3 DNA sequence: TGCACCTCGCACCGTCCGGGACAGGGCGGATATGGCTACACCTTC.

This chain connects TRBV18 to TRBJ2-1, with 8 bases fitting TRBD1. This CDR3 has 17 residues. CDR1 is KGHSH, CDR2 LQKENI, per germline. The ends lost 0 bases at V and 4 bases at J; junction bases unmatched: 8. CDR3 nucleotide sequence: TGTGCCAGCTCACCACCCCTTGGACAGGGCCAGTACAATGAGCAGTTCTTC. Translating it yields CASSPPLGQGQYNEQFF. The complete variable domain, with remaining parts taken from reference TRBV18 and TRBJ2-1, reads NAGVMQNPRHLVRRRGQEARLRCSPMKGHSHVYWYRQLPEEGLKFMVYLQKENIIDESGMPKERFSAEFPKEGPSILRIQQVVRGDSAAYFCASSPPLGQGQYNEQFFGPGTRLTVL.

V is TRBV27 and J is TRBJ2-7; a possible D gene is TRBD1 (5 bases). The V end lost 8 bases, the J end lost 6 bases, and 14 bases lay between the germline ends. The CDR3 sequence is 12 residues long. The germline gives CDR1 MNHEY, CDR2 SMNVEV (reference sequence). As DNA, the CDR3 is TGTGCCAGCCGCAGACAGTATGGCGAGCAGTACTTC. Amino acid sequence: CASRRQYGEQYF.

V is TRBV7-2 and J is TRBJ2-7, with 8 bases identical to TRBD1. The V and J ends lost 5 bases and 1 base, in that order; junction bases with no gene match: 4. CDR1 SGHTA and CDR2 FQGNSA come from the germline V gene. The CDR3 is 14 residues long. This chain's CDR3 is CASSPDRGSYEQYF. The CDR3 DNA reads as TGTGCCAGCAGCCCCGACAGGGGATCCTACGAGCAGTACTTC.

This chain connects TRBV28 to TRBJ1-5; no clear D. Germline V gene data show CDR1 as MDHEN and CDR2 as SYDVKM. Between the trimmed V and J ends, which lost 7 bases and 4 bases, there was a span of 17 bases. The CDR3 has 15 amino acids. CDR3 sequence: CASKLTGIRNQPQHF. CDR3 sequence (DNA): TGTGCCAGCAAATTAACCGGGATAAGAAATCAGCCCCAGCATTTT.